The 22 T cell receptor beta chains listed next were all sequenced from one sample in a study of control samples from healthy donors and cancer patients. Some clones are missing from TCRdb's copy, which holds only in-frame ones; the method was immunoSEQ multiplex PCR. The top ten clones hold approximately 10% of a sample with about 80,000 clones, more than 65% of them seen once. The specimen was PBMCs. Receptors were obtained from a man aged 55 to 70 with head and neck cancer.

CDR3 region: CASRKGQGALNTEAFF. The CDR3, as DNA: TGTGCCAGCAGGAAGGGACAGGGGGCTCTGAACACTGAAGCTTTCTTT. The gene calls are TRBV7-8 and TRBJ1-1; 12 bases match TRBD1. This CDR3 comprises 16 residues. Germline-derived CDR1 and CDR2 are SGHVS and FQNEAQ. Trimming took 6 bases from V and 0 from J; bases not matched to a gene: 5. Full variable domain (remainder filled in from reference TRBV7-8 and TRBJ1-1): GAGVSQSPRYKVAKRGQDVALRCDPISGHVSLFWYQQALGQGPEFLTYFQNEAQLDKSGLPSDRFFAERPEGSVSTLKIQRTQQEDSAVYLCASRKGQGALNTEAFFGQGTRLTVV.

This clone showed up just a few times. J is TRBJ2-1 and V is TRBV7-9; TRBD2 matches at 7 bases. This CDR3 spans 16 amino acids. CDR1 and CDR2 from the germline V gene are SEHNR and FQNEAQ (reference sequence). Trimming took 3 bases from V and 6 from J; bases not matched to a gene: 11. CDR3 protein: CASSFRSGRALNEQFF. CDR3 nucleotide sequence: TGTGCCAGCAGCTTTAGGTCAGGGAGGGCCCTCAATGAGCAGTTCTTC.

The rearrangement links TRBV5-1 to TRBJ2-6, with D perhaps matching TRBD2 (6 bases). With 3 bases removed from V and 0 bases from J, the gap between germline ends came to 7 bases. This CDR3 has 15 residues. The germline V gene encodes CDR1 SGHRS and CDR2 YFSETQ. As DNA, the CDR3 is TGCGCCAGCAGCTGGGGGGTCTCTGGGGCCAACGTCCTGACTTTC. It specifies CASSWGVSGANVLTF.

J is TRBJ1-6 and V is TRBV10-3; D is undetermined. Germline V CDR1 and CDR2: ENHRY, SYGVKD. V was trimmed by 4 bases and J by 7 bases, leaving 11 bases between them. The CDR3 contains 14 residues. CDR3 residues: CAISAIGRNSPLHF. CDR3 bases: TGTGCCATCAGTGCTATAGGGAGGAATTCACCCCTCCACTTT.

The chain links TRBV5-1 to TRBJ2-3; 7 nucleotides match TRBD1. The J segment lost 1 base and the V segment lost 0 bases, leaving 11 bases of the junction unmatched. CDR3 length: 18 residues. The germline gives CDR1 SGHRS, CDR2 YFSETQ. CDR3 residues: CASSLEGAGQGGTDTQYF. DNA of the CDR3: TGCGCCAGCAGCTTGGAGGGGGCGGGCCAGGGGGGCACAGATACGCAGTATTTT.

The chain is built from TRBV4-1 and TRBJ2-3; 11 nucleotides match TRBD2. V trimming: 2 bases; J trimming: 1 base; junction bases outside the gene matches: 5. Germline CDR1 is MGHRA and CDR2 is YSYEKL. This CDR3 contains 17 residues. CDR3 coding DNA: TGCGCCAGCAGCCAACGTCGACTAGCGGGGCGCACAGATACGCAGTATTTT. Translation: CASSQRRLAGRTDTQYF.

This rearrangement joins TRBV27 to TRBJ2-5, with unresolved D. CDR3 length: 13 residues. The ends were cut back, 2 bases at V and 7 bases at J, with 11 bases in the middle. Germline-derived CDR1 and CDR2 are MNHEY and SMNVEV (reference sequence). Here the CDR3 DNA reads TGTGCCAGCAGTTTAGACCCTTTGGGGACCCAGTACTTC. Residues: CASSLDPLGTQYF.

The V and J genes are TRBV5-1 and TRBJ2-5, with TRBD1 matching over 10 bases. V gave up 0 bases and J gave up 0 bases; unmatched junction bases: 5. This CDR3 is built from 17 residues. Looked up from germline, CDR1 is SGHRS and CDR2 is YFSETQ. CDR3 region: CASSLVTGQGNQETQYF. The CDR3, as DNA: TGCGCCAGCAGCTTGGTAACGGGACAGGGGAACCAAGAGACCCAGTACTTC.

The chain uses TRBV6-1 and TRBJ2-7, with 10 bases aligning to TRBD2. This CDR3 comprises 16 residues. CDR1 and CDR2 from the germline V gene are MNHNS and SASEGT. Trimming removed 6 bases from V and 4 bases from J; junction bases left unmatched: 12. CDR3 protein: CASSERVAGGPYEQYF. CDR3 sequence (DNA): TGTGCCAGCAGCGAAAGGGTAGCGGGAGGCCCTTACGAGCAGTACTTC.

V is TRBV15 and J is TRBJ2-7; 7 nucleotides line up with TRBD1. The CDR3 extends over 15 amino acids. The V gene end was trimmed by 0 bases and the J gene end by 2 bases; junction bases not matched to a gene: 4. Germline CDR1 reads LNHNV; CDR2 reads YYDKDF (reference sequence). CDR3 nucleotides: TGTGCCACCAGCAGAGATTACACAGGGGCCTACGAGCAGTACTTC. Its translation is CATSRDYTGAYEQYF.

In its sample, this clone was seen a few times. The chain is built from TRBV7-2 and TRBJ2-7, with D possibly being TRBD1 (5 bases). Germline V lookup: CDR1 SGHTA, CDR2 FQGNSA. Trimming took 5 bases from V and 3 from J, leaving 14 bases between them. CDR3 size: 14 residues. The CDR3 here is CASSPTGVGYEQYF. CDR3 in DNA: TGTGCCAGCAGCCCTACAGGAGTCGGCTACGAGCAGTACTTC.

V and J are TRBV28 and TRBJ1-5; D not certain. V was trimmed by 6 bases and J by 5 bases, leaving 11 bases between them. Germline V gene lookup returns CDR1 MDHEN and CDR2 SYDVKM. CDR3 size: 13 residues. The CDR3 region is CASRTHPHQPQHF. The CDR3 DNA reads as TGTGCCAGCAGGACCCATCCCCATCAGCCCCAGCATTTT.

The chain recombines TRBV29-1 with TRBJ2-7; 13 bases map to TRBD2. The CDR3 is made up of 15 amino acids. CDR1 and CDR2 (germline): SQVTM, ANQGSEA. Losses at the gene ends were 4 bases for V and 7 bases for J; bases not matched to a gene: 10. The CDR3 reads CSVGGGLAGFQEQYF. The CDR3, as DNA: TGCAGCGTTGGCGGGGGACTAGCGGGGTTCCAAGAGCAGTACTTC.

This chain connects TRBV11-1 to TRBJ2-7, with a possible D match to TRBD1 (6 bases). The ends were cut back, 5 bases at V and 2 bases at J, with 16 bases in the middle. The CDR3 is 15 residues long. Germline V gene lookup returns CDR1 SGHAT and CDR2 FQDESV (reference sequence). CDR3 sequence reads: CASSPRTVRAYEQYF. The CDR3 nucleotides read TGTGCCAGCAGCCCTAGGACAGTTCGGGCCTACGAGCAGTACTTC.

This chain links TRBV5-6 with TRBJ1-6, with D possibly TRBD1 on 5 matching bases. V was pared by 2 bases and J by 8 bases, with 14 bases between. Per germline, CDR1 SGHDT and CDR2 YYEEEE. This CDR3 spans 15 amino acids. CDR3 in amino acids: CASSFGGIRDSPLHF. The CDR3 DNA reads TGTGCCAGCAGCTTCGGGGGGATACGGGATTCACCCCTCCACTTT. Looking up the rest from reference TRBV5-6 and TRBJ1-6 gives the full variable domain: DAGVTQSPTHLIKTRGQQVTLRCSPKSGHDTVSWYQQALGQGPQFIFQYYEEEERQRGNFPDRFSGHQFPNYSSELNVNALLLGDSALYLCASSFGGIRDSPLHFGNGTRLTVT.

The chain's CDR3 is CARSRDRGGQTQYF. For the CDR3, the DNA is TGTGCCAGAAGCCGGGACAGGGGTGGGCAGACCCAGTACTTC. The chain is built from TRBV2 and TRBJ2-5; 10 nucleotides agree with TRBD1. The germline V gene has CDR1 SNHLY and CDR2 FYNNEI. Trimming took 9 bases from V and 6 from J; bases not matched to a gene: 10. CDR3 length equals 14 residues.

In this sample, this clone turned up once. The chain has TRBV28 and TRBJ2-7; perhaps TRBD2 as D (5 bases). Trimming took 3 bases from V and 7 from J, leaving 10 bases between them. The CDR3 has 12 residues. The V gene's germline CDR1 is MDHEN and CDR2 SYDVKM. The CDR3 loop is CASSLTTGEQYF. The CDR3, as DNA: TGTGCCAGCAGTTTGACTACTGGGGAGCAGTACTTC.

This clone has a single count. In DNA form, the CDR3 reads TGTGCCAGCAGTTTAGGGAGCAATTATGGCTACACCTTC. As protein: CASSLGSNYGYTF. The chain employs TRBV12-3 or TRBV12-4 and TRBJ1-2; no firm D call. The CDR3 sequence is 13 residues long. V was pared by 1 base and J by 5 bases, with 8 bases between.

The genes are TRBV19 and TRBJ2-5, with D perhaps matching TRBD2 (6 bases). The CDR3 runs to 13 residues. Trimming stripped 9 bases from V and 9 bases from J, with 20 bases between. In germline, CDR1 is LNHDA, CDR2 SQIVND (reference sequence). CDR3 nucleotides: TGTGCCAGCCAGTTCGGAGGGTCTGGGGCCCAGTACTTC. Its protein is CASQFGGSGAQYF.

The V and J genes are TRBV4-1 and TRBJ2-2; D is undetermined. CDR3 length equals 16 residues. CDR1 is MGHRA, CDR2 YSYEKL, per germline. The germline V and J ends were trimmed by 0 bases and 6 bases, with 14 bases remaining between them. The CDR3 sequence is CASSQDAADPAGELFF. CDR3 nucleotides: TGCGCCAGCAGCCAAGATGCGGCAGACCCGGCCGGGGAGCTGTTTTTT.

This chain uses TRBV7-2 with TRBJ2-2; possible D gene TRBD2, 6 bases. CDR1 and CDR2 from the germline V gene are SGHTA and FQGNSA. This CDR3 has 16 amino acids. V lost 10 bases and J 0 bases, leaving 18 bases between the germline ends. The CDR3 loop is CATTPQGGSNTGELFF. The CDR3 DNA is TGTGCCACCACCCCTCAGGGAGGCTCGAACACCGGGGAGCTGTTTTTT.

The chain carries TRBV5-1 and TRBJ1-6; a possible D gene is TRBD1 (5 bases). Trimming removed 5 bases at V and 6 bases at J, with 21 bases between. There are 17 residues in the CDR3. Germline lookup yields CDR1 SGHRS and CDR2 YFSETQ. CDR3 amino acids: CASSLLGQLGGNSPLHF. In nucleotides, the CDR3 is TGCGCCAGCAGTCTATTAGGGCAGCTTGGGGGTAATTCACCCCTCCACTTT. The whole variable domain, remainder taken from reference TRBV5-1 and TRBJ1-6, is KAGVTQTPRYLIKTRGQQVTLSCSPISGHRSVSWYQQTPGQGLQFLFEYFSETQRNKGNFPGRFSGRQFSNSRSEMNVSTLELGDSALYLCASSLLGQLGGNSPLHFGNGTRLTVT.